This T cell receptor (beta chain) originates from a study of regulatory and conventional T cells in RAG deficiency. Whole-study findings and limits: Patient subsets had shorter CDR3s; Omenn Treg-Tconv overlap exceeded 75%. Treg unique TCR beta sequences were about 100-fold fewer in Omenn syndrome and CID/AS patients than controls. RAG-deficient patients showed markedly lower Shannon entropy and higher Simpson indices than control T-cell subsets.

Libraries were prepared by immunoSEQ multiplex PCR; TCRdb keeps only in-frame clonotypes and omits some of them. Found here are 25,000 to 35,000 clones, around 96% of them singletons; the top ten hold around 0.2%. Conventional CD4+ T cells were sorted from blood as CD25-low CD127-high cells. The germline V gene has CDR1 SGHVS and CDR2 FNYEAQ. CDR3 length: 16 amino acids. V dropped 0 bases and J dropped 0 bases, with 6 bases sitting between them. This clone was seen only once. Its antigen is currently unknown. The data also belong to a second study, concerning regulatory T cells. That paper adds: Amplification used 52 TRBV primers and 13 TRBJ primers. In patients, unique TRB V-J pairs were restricted and V/J usage skewed, especially in Tregs.

The chain has TRBV7-6 and TRBJ2-6; D not resolved. The sequencing input was CD25- CD4+ T cells sorted from blood. The TCR comes from a human donor in good health. The DNA for the CDR3 is TGTGCCAGCAGCTTAGCCTGGGCCTCTGGGGCCAACGTCCTGACTTTC. Its translation is CASSLAWASGANVLTF. The whole variable domain, remainder taken from reference TRBV7-6 and TRBJ2-6, is GAGVSQSPRYKVTKRGQDVALRCDPISGHVSLYWYRQALGQGPEFLTYFNYEAQQDKSGLPNDRFSAERPEGSISTLTIQRTEQRDSAMYRCASSLAWASGANVLTFGAGSRLTVL.